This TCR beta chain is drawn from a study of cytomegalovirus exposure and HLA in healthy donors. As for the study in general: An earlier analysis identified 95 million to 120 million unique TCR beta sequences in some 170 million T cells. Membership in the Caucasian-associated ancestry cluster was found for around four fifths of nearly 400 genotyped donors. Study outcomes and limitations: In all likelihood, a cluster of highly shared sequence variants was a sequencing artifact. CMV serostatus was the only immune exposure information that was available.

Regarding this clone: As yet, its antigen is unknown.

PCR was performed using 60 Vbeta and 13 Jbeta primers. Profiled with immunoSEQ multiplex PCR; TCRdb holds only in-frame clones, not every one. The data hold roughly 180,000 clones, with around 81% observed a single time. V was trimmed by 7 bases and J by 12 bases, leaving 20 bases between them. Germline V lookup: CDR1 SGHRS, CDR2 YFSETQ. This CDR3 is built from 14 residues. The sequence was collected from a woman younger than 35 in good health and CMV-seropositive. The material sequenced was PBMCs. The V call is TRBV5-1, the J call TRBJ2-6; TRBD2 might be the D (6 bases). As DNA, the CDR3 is TGCGCCAGCGGACCTCCGGGACGGGAGAGCGTCCTGACTTTC. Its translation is CASGPPGRESVLTF.